Listed here are 30 T cell receptor beta chains from one sample, sequenced in a study of CD8 T cells in Susac syndrome. Roughly 0.45 to 1 ug RNA was reverse transcribed with random hexamers. One entry per CDR3 protein results from TCRdb running MiXCR on the immunoSEQ multiplex PCR reads. The data hold approximately 180,000 distinct CDR3 sequences, with approximately 94% observed a single time. Source material: CD4+ T cells from PBMCs. All receptors derive from a human donor with multiple sclerosis.

V is TRBV2 and J is TRBJ1-5, with D unclear. V dropped 4 bases and J dropped 0 bases, with 10 bases sitting between them. CDR3 length: 15 residues. CDR1 is SNHLY, CDR2 FYNNEI, per germline. CDR3 region: CASSVSRSSNQPQHF. CDR3 bases: TGTGCCAGCAGTGTTTCCAGATCTAGCAATCAGCCCCAGCATTTT.

This clonotype appeared once. The rearrangement links TRBV28 to TRBJ2-7; TRBD1 agrees at 10 bases. The CDR3 spans 15 residues. V gave up 3 bases and J gave up 5 bases; unmatched junction bases: 7. Germline CDR1 MDHEN, CDR2 SYDVKM. The CDR3 loop reads CASSFGTGVVDEQYF. DNA for the CDR3: TGTGCCAGCAGTTTTGGGACAGGGGTCGTGGACGAGCAGTACTTC.

The chain recombines TRBV30 with TRBJ1-4, with D uncertain. The CDR3 sequence is 14 residues long. Germline loops: CDR1 GTSNPN, CDR2 SVGIG (reference sequence). Trimming cost V 4 bases and J 3 bases, with 12 bases left between them. The CDR3 here is CAWTQTRANEKLFF. The CDR3 DNA sequence: TGTGCCTGGACCCAGACTAGGGCTAATGAAAAACTGTTTTTT.

The rearrangement uses TRBV7-3 and TRBJ2-2, with D perhaps matching TRBD1 (6 bases). The CDR3 is 14 amino acids. Per germline, CDR1 SGHTA and CDR2 FQGTGA. Trimming took off 5 bases at V and 1 base at J, with 8 bases between the two ends. The CDR3 here is CASSTGQNTGELFF. The CDR3 DNA sequence: TGTGCCAGCAGCACGGGACAGAACACCGGGGAGCTGTTTTTT. Variable domain in full (rest from reference TRBV7-3 and TRBJ2-2): GAGVSQTPSNKVTEKGKYVELRCDPISGHTALYWYRQSLGQGPEFLIYFQGTGAADDSGLPNDRFFAVRPEGSVSTLKIQRTERGDSAVYLCASSTGQNTGELFFGEGSRLTVL.

The chain links TRBV28 to TRBJ2-7; 8 bases align to TRBD2. This CDR3 comprises 13 residues. With 3 bases clipped from V and 6 bases from J, the junction kept 4 bases outside the gene matches. The germline V gene has CDR1 MDHEN and CDR2 SYDVKM. The CDR3 DNA sequence: TGTGCCAGCAGTTTTCTCGGGAGGGGCGAGCAGTACTTC. It specifies CASSFLGRGEQYF.

V and J are TRBV4-3 and TRBJ2-7; 8 positions agree with TRBD2. Per germline, CDR1 LGHNA and CDR2 YSLEER. This CDR3 spans 16 amino acids. The trim removed 3 bases at V and 3 bases at J, leaving 10 bases unmatched. For the CDR3, the DNA is TGCGCCAGCAGCCAGGCGGGGACTAGGGGGATCTACGAGCAGTACTTC. This codes for CASSQAGTRGIYEQYF.

The V and J genes are TRBV12-3 or TRBV12-4 and TRBJ2-1; 7 bases are a match to TRBD2. This CDR3 is 13 amino acids long. Unmatched junction bases numbered 4, after V lost 3 bases and J lost 8 bases. The CDR3 nucleotides read TGTGCCAGCAGTTTTGCGGGGGTGGATGAGCAGTTCTTC. Its protein product is CASSFAGVDEQFF.

The V gene is TRBV7-9, the J gene TRBJ2-7; 11 nucleotides line up with TRBD2. The CDR3 contains 14 residues. After removal of 7 bases from V and 5 bases from J, the junction contained 7 bases not matched to a gene. Germline V lookup: CDR1 SEHNR, CDR2 FQNEAQ (reference sequence). Here the CDR3 DNA reads TGTGCCAGCACCCTGACTAGCGGGGCCCACGAGCAGTACTTC. Protein product: CASTLTSGAHEQYF.

The rearrangement links TRBV30 to TRBJ1-2, with 7 bases fitting TRBD1. V shed 2 bases and J 4 bases; nucleotides not matched to a gene: 13. Germline CDR1 GTSNPN, CDR2 SVGIG (reference sequence). The CDR3 contains 16 residues. CDR3 residues: CAWSRDSAPWSYGYTF. As DNA, the CDR3 is TGTGCCTGGAGTAGGGACAGCGCCCCCTGGAGCTATGGCTACACCTTC.

This chain joins TRBV2 and TRBJ2-5; a possible D gene is TRBD2 (5 bases). The V gene lost 5 bases and the J gene lost 1 base, with 8 bases spanning the gap. Germline V CDR1 and CDR2: SNHLY, FYNNEI. There are 13 residues in the CDR3. The CDR3 DNA reads as TGTGCCAGCAGTTGGAGGTTCCAAGAGACCCAGTACTTC. It yields the protein CASSWRFQETQYF.

The chain couples TRBV7-2 to TRBJ2-7; D is perhaps TRBD1 or TRBD2 (6 bases each). Trimming took off 4 bases at V and 6 bases at J, with 16 bases between the two ends. In germline, CDR1 is SGHTA, CDR2 FQGNSA. The CDR3 totals 14 residues. The CDR3: CASSYTGGNGEQYF. The CDR3 coding sequence is TGTGCCAGCAGCTACACCGGGGGCAACGGCGAGCAGTACTTC.

The chain couples TRBV5-4 to TRBJ2-5, with 7 bases that match TRBD1. Germline values: CDR1 SGHNT, CDR2 YYREEE (reference sequence). V shed 3 bases and J 4 bases; nucleotides not matched to a gene: 3. This CDR3 is built from 13 residues. CDR3 region: CASSYRGIETQYF. The CDR3 DNA sequence: TGTGCCAGCAGCTACAGGGGTATAGAGACCCAGTACTTC.

This clonotype was recorded only once. The rearrangement joins TRBV24-1 to TRBJ2-1; 7 bases map to TRBD2. The germline V gene encodes CDR1 KGHDR and CDR2 SFDVKD. J lost 7 bases, V lost 0 bases, and 8 bases had no gene match. The CDR3 sequence is 16 residues long. CDR3 in DNA: TGTGCCACCAGTGATTTGGTGGGACTATCGAGGAATGAGCAGTTCTTC. This codes for CATSDLVGLSRNEQFF.

This clonotype came up once. V is TRBV29-1 and J is TRBJ1-1; D gene ambiguous. CDR3 size: 11 residues. Germline lookup yields CDR1 SQVTM and CDR2 ANQGSEA. Trimming removed 2 bases from V and 7 bases from J, with 8 bases in between. CDR3 region: CSVETGYEAFF. CDR3 bases: TGCAGCGTTGAAACGGGATATGAAGCTTTCTTT.

This clonotype has only a few counts. In nucleotides, the CDR3 is TGTGCCAGCAGTACGCGGACTAGCGGGAGAATAGCCGAGCAGTACTTC. It translates to CASSTRTSGRIAEQYF. This chain connects TRBV6-1 to TRBJ2-7; 13 bases align to TRBD2. The CDR3 spans 16 residues. With 5 bases clipped from V and 6 bases from J, the junction kept 10 bases outside the gene matches. Germline V CDR1 and CDR2: MNHNS, SASEGT.

The J gene is TRBJ2-2, the V gene TRBV7-9; 8 positions match TRBD2. The V gene end was trimmed by 5 bases and the J gene end by 7 bases; junction bases not matched to a gene: 9. The CDR3 totals 15 residues. CDR1 SEHNR and CDR2 FQNEAQ come from the germline V gene (reference sequence). The CDR3 nucleotides read TGTGCCAGCAGCCCTAGGACTAGCCCCGGCGGGGAGCTGTTTTTT. The encoded protein is CASSPRTSPGGELFF.

The chain links TRBV6-5 to TRBJ2-2, with D possibly being TRBD2 (6 bases). The V and J ends lost 4 bases and 3 bases respectively, with 9 bases between them. The CDR3 length is 14 residues. CDR1 MNHEY and CDR2 SVGAGI come from the germline V gene. CDR3 protein: CASSFGTYTGELFF. For the CDR3, the DNA is TGTGCCAGCAGTTTCGGGACTTACACCGGGGAGCTGTTTTTT.

This chain links TRBV6-4 with TRBJ2-3, with 8 bases that match TRBD1. Germline V gives CDR1 MRHNA, CDR2 SNTAGT. The CDR3 spans 16 residues. J was trimmed by 2 bases and V by 7 bases; bases with no gene match: 11. CDR3 in amino acids: CASTYRGKGPTDTQYF. The CDR3 coding sequence is TGTGCCAGCACCTACAGGGGGAAAGGGCCCACAGATACGCAGTATTTT.

For this clonotype: At one end the junction does not follow the germline gene, possibly because of a read error. V is TRBV7-9 and J is TRBJ2-5; TRBD1 matches at 7 bases. The CDR3 has 12 amino acids. The V gene's germline CDR1 is SEHNR and CDR2 FQNEAQ (reference sequence). The CDR3 DNA sequence: TGTGCCAGCAGGGAAATCACCGGGACAGCCAACTTC. Translation gives CASREITGTANF.

This chain connects TRBV27 to TRBJ1-5; no definite D call. The CDR3 runs to 17 residues. V lost 2 bases and J lost 3, with 17 bases in between. Germline V gives CDR1 MNHEY, CDR2 SMNVEV (reference sequence). CDR3 amino acids: CASSLTGPGGFNQPQHF. In DNA, the CDR3 is TGTGCCAGCAGTTTAACGGGTCCGGGCGGGTTCAATCAGCCCCAGCATTTT.

The genes are TRBV11-1 and TRBJ2-3; D is ambiguous. Trimming removed 2 bases at V and 4 bases at J, with 7 bases between. The CDR3 totals 13 residues. CDR1 SGHAT and CDR2 FQDESV come from the germline V gene (reference sequence). CDR3 protein: CASSLRAADTQYF. CDR3 coding DNA: TGTGCCAGCAGCTTACGGGCCGCAGATACGCAGTATTTT.

This clonotype was counted once. The chain employs TRBV28 and TRBJ2-7; 8 positions match TRBD2. This CDR3 has 15 residues. The germline CDR1 and CDR2 sequences are MDHEN and SYDVKM. The trim removed 3 bases at V and 2 bases at J, leaving 6 bases unmatched. In DNA, the CDR3 is TGTGCCAGCAGTTTGTATAGCGGGATCACCTACGAGCAGTACTTC. The encoded protein is CASSLYSGITYEQYF.

V and J are TRBV29-1 and TRBJ1-2, with D possibly TRBD1 on 6 matching bases. The germline V gene has CDR1 SQVTM and CDR2 ANQGSEA. Between the trimmed V and J ends, which lost 2 bases and 6 bases, there was a span of 13 bases. The CDR3 is 13 residues long. The CDR3, as DNA: TGCAGCGTTGAATCCCAACAGGGAAATGGCTACACCTTC. The encoded protein is CSVESQQGNGYTF.

The chain has TRBV25-1 and TRBJ2-7, with 7 positions matching TRBD1. The CDR3 spans 13 residues. J was trimmed by 3 bases and V by 4 bases; bases with no gene match: 3. Germline lookup yields CDR1 MGHDK and CDR2 SYGVNS. The CDR3 DNA is TGTGCCAGCAGTGGGGCAGGGGGCTACGAGCAGTACTTC. Translating it yields CASSGAGGYEQYF.

The chain joins TRBV11-2 to TRBJ1-4, with unresolved D. Germline values: CDR1 SGHAT, CDR2 FQNNGV. The V end lost 5 bases, the J end lost 10 bases, and 11 bases lay between the germline ends. The CDR3 consists of 12 residues. The CDR3 protein is CASSHEVGKLFF. The CDR3 nucleotides read TGTGCCAGCAGCCACGAGGTCGGAAAACTGTTTTTT.

This clonotype was detected only once. The J gene is TRBJ2-1, the V gene TRBV6-2 or TRBV6-3, with 7 bases lining up with TRBD1. Germline V lookup: CDR1 MNHEY, CDR2 SVGEGT. V gave up 4 bases and J gave up 8 bases; unmatched junction bases: 5. The CDR3 loop spans 13 amino acids. In DNA form, the CDR3 reads TGTGCCAGCAGTTTTCAGGGGGTACATGAGCAGTTCTTC. Translation gives CASSFQGVHEQFF.

The genes are TRBV5-1 and TRBJ2-1; perhaps D is TRBD1 or TRBD2 (5 bases each). Germline V lookup: CDR1 SGHRS, CDR2 YFSETQ. Trimming removed 3 bases from V and 5 bases from J, with 12 bases in between. The CDR3 runs to 14 residues. The CDR3 bases are TGCGCCAGCAGCTCTGGGGGAGAGGACAATGAGCAGTTCTTC. Translation gives CASSSGGEDNEQFF.

The chain links TRBV19 to TRBJ1-2; 8 nucleotides agree with TRBD1. Trimming cost V 7 bases and J 4 bases; bases outside gene matches: 8. The CDR3 spans 14 residues. Germline V CDR1 and CDR2: LNHDA, SQIVND (reference sequence). The CDR3 coding sequence is TGTGCCAGTATCGACAGGGGCAAGTTCTATGGCTACACCTTC. Amino acid sequence: CASIDRGKFYGYTF.

The rearrangement uses TRBV5-6 and TRBJ2-3; D may be TRBD2 (5 bases). The V gene lost 0 bases and the J gene lost 0 bases, with 11 bases spanning the gap. Germline CDR1 SGHDT, CDR2 YYEEEE. The CDR3 runs to 16 residues. The CDR3 reads CASSLEPSRSTDTQYF. CDR3 DNA: TGTGCCAGCAGCTTGGAGCCTAGCCGGAGCACAGATACGCAGTATTTT. Full variable domain (rest looked up from reference TRBV5-6 and TRBJ2-3): DAGVTQSPTHLIKTRGQQVTLRCSPKSGHDTVSWYQQALGQGPQFIFQYYEEEERQRGNFPDRFSGHQFPNYSSELNVNALLLGDSALYLCASSLEPSRSTDTQYFGPGTRLTVL.

The rearrangement links TRBV6-5 to TRBJ2-5; 9 bases are shared with TRBD2. CDR3 length equals 15 residues. Unmatched junction bases numbered 8, after V lost 6 bases and J lost 3 bases. Germline-derived CDR1 and CDR2 are MNHEY and SVGAGI. CDR3 bases: TGTGCCAGCAGACTCACGGGACTAGCCAAAGAGACCCAGTACTTC. It translates to CASRLTGLAKETQYF.